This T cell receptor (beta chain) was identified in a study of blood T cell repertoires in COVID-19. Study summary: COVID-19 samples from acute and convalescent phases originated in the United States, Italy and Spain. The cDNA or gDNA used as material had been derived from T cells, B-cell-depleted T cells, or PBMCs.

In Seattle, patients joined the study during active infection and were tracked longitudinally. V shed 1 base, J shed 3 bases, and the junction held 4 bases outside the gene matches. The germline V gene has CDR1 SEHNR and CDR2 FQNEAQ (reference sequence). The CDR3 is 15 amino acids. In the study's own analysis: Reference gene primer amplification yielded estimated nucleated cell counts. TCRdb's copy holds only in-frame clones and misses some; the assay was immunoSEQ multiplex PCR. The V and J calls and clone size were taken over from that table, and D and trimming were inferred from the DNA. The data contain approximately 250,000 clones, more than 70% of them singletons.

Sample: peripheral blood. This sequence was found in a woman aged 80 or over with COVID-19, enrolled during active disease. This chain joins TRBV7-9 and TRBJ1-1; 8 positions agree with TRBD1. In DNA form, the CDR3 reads TGTGCCAGCAGCTTAGGGACAGGGTATGACACTGAAGCTTTCTTT. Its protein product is CASSLGTGYDTEAFF.